This TCR beta chain was obtained from a study of blood T cell repertoires in COVID-19. Germline lookup yields CDR1 LGHNA and CDR2 YNFKEQ. V lost 0 bases to trimming and J lost 4 bases; unmatched junction nucleotides: 10. The CDR3 is 18 residues long. The data were produced by immunoSEQ multiplex PCR, yet TCRdb's version contains in-frame clones alone and is incomplete. The table includes some 350,000 clones, roughly 90% detected once. This TCR came from a woman aged 25 to 39 with COVID-19, enrolled during active disease. Sequenced input: peripheral blood. V gene TRBV4-2 combines with J gene TRBJ2-7, with 12 bases that match TRBD2. CDR3 region: CASSQEGLAGGPGYEQYF. In DNA form, the CDR3 reads TGTGCCAGCAGCCAAGAAGGCCTAGCGGGGGGGCCCGGGTACGAGCAGTACTTC.